This T cell receptor (beta chain) emerged from a study of blood T cell repertoires in COVID-19 (dated by TCRdb to the early 2020s). Turning to the overall study: Collaborator samples came from the United States, Italy and Spain and covered acute and convalescent phases of COVID-19. The material from the prospective study consisted of cDNA or gDNA derived from T cells, B-cell-depleted T cells, or PBMCs. Subjects who had been exposed to COVID-19, were actively infected with it, or had recovered from it provided the deeply sampled blood TCRbeta repertoires that made up the dataset. The repertoires were released in a freely available public database intended as a resource for research on the immune response to SARS-CoV-2. The samples were drawn from the first 160 participants of the ongoing ImmuneRACE study and from under 1,500 subjects provided by 6 global collaborators. Sample metadata almost always included a de-identified subject ID, COVID-19 status, age in years and sex. Where available, HLA class I and class II types were taken from metadata supplied by the sample provider and were not determined by assay-based typing.

Whole blood was collected in K2EDTA tubes by collaborating institutions according to the institutions' own protocols. Collaborator samples were shipped for TCRbeta analysis as frozen whole blood, isolated PBMCs, or DNA extracted from either sample type. A word on this clone: Its antigen remains unidentified. Qualities for individual bases were not recorded, and no much larger clone is one base off.

The CDR3 numbers 15 residues from cysteine through phenylalanine. Only the CDR3 region is kept as DNA, spanning 45 bases read in frame from base 1. CDR1 and CDR2 are drawn from the germline V gene (reference sequence): MNHEY, SMNVEV. V lost 2 bases and J lost 2 bases; the stretch between them is 10 bases long. The immunoSEQ Assay, a bias-controlled multiplex PCR, was used to amplify TCRbeta CDR3 regions from genomic DNA. For the original study's pipeline: Nucleated cell counts per sample were estimated from amplification of reference gene primers within the assay. To quantify the absolute abundance of each unique TCRbeta CDR3 rearrangement, sequence reads were collapsed and filtered. For each sample, productive Simpson clonality was calculated as the square root of Simpson's diversity index over productive rearrangements. TCRdb retrieved this table from immuneACCESS and kept in-frame rearrangements only. Not all clones are present; in checked studies, unresolved V genes account for under half, and no reason is known for the remainder. V, J and clone size are those of that table, while D and trimming were read from the DNA. The sample has over 300,000 clones on record, 85% to 90% of them singletons. The top ten clones comprise 6.5% to 8% of the sample.

The investigation overall reported the following: How much clinical and demographic metadata was included differed by source and by participant, and the metadata was provided uncurated.

What was sequenced was peripheral blood. This sequence originates from a man between 18 and 29 years old with active or convalescent COVID-19. The chain is encoded by TRBV27 joined to TRBJ1-5, with TRBD1 tentatively as D gene (6 bases match). The CDR3 has the sequence CASSLQGMGNQPQHF. The DNA sequence follows: TGTGCCAGCAGTTTACAGGGGATGGGCAATCAGCCCCAGCATTTT.